This T cell receptor (beta chain) was observed in a study of T cells after somatic rescue of genetic block (dated by TCRdb to 2020 to 2022). Context from the whole study: What the study looked at was long-term robustness, specifically in a T-cell system that came about through somatic rescue of a genetic block in T-cell development.

Points on this clone: Its antigen is not yet known. No quality values exist for individual bases; no much larger clone is one base distant.

Library preparation used the immunoSEQ multiplex PCR assay. The immuneACCESS repertoire file appears here via TCRdb, limited to in-frame rearrangements. These files lack a portion of the clones; in checked studies, under half of the deficit traces to unresolved V genes, and the cause of the others is not known. The sample data list about 68,000 clones, and roughly 92% of these were observed just once. About 2.9% of the sample goes to the ten largest clones. CDR1 MDHEN and CDR2 SYDVKM were looked up in the germline V gene. The CDR3 numbers 12 residues from cysteine through phenylalanine. Only the CDR3 portion is preserved as DNA: 36 bases, with reading frame beginning at the first base. V was cut back by 7 bases and J by 6 bases, leaving a gap of 9 bases between them.

The chain links TRBV28 with TRBJ2-2; a tentative D match to TRBD2 spans 5 bases. This TCR came from a man aged 35-49 years. The sample taken for sequencing was peripheral blood mononuclear cells (PBMCs). In nucleotides, the sequence is TGTGCCAGCACCGAGGGTGCCGGGGAGCTGTTTTTT. The translation is CASTEGAGELFF.